The 27 T cell receptor beta chains below come from one sample, sequenced in a study of blood T cells in healthy people across ages. Sample-barcoded 5' priming and a J-beta primer mix drove a second PCR of about 6 to 12 cycles. TCRdb ran MiXCR on the 5' RACE reads and lists one entry per CDR3 protein. The data hold 1.2 million to 1.5 million distinct CDR3 sequences, with roughly 60% observed a single time. The sequenced sample was blood. The receptors stem from a man younger than 35 in good health.

This chain connects TRBV10-3 to TRBJ2-7; no definite D call. CDR3 size: 14 residues. Germline V lookup: CDR1 ENHRY, CDR2 SYGVKD. The ends were cut back, 3 bases at V and 3 bases at J, with 12 bases in the middle. CDR3 region: CAISEFSRGYEQYF. The CDR3 DNA follows: TGTGCCATCAGTGAATTCAGTCGAGGCTACGAGCAGTACTTC.

The rearrangement links TRBV29-1 to TRBJ2-3, with D maybe TRBD2 (5 bases). This CDR3 contains 16 residues. Trimming cost V 0 bases and J 2 bases, with 15 bases left between them. Germline lookup yields CDR1 SQVTM and CDR2 ANQGSEA. The CDR3 region is CSVEDGEEMNTDTQYF. For the CDR3, the DNA is TGCAGCGTTGAAGACGGGGAAGAAATGAACACAGATACGCAGTATTTT.

CDR3 protein: CASSRDRALYEQYF. CDR3 coding DNA: TGTGCCAGCAGCCGTGACAGGGCGTTATACGAGCAGTACTTC. The chain employs TRBV27 and TRBJ2-5, with 7 nucleotides matching TRBD1. Near its end, the DNA agrees better with TRBJ2-7, so the J call may be wrong. The CDR3 is made up of 14 amino acids. The germline gives CDR1 MNHEY, CDR2 SMNVEV (reference sequence).

This clonotype was seen more than once but under ten times. The chain has TRBV20-1 and TRBJ2-7; 11 nucleotides match TRBD2. Germline CDR1 reads DFQATT; CDR2 reads SNEGSKA (reference sequence). This CDR3 has 17 amino acids. V trimming: 6 bases; J trimming: 1 base; junction bases outside the gene matches: 14. For the CDR3, the DNA is TGCAGTGCAACCCTAGGTCTAGCGGGAGGATTTTCCTACGAGCAGTACTTC. Protein product: CSATLGLAGGFSYEQYF.

This clonotype was seen a single time. This rearrangement joins TRBV4-1 to TRBJ2-3; 12 bases are shared with TRBD1. Germline V CDR1 and CDR2: MGHRA, YSYEKL. CDR3 length: 16 residues. The V gene end was trimmed by 0 bases and the J gene end by 5 bases; junction bases not matched to a gene: 3. CDR3 nucleotides: TGCGCCAGCAGCCAAGATGGGACAGGGGGCATAGATACGCAGTATTTT. Its translation is CASSQDGTGGIDTQYF.

The chain joins TRBV5-1 to TRBJ2-5; TRBD2 is a possible D gene (6 bases). The J call may be incorrect, as the DNA end agrees better with TRBJ2-7. This CDR3 is 14 amino acids long. Germline V gives CDR1 SGHRS, CDR2 YFSETQ. The CDR3 loop reads CASSLEEGRYEQYF. The CDR3 DNA sequence: TGCGCCAGCAGCTTGGAGGAGGGGCGCTACGAGCAGTACTTC.

In the case of this clonotype: One junction end does not reproduce the germline sequence, and a read error may be involved. This chain joins TRBV12-3 or TRBV12-4 and TRBJ2-2, with 9 bases lining up with TRBD2. This CDR3 is 15 amino acids long. DNA for the CDR3: TGTGCCAGCAGGTTAGCGGGGGCGAACACCGGGGAGCTGTTTTTT. Its translation is CASRLAGANTGELFF.

The chain carries TRBV11-2 and TRBJ1-2, with D perhaps matching TRBD1 (6 bases). In germline, CDR1 is SGHAT, CDR2 FQNNGV. The CDR3 is 14 amino acids. V gave up 5 bases and J gave up 3 bases, with 13 bases separating them. CDR3 coding DNA: TGTGCCAGCAGCCGCCTCGGGACATACTATGGCTACACCTTC. Amino acid sequence: CASSRLGTYYGYTF.

This clonotype was found a few times. The gene calls are TRBV20-1 and TRBJ2-3; D is possibly TRBD2 (6 bases). V gave up 6 bases and J gave up 5 bases, with 12 bases separating them. The CDR3 is 12 residues long. CDR1 is DFQATT, CDR2 SNEGSKA, per germline (reference sequence). The CDR3 sequence is CSATSSEDTQYF. The DNA of the CDR3 is TGCAGTGCCACGTCTAGCGAAGATACGCAGTATTTT.

This clonotype came up a few times. The J gene is TRBJ1-6, the V gene TRBV9; 9 nucleotides match TRBD1. Germline loops: CDR1 SGDLS, CDR2 YYNGEE. This CDR3 has 15 residues. V lost 3 bases, J lost 9 bases, and 7 bases stayed unmatched. CDR3 protein: CASSGPGQGASPLHF. The CDR3 DNA follows: TGTGCCAGCAGCGGACCGGGACAGGGCGCTTCACCCCTCCACTTT.

This clonotype was recorded at least ten times. The CDR3 sequence is CSLRRDQETQYF. CDR3 nucleotide sequence: TGCAGCTTAAGACGGGACCAAGAGACCCAGTACTTC. The chain combines TRBV29-1 with TRBJ2-5; D ambiguous. The V gene's germline CDR1 is SQVTM and CDR2 ANQGSEA. The germline V and J ends were trimmed by 8 bases and 0 bases, with 10 bases remaining between them. The CDR3 is 12 residues long.

The chain recombines TRBV7-9 with TRBJ2-4; possible D gene TRBD1, 5 bases. Gene TRBJ2-5 matches the end of the DNA better, so the J call may be wrong. CDR1 is SEHNR, CDR2 FQNEAQ, per germline (reference sequence). CDR3 length: 15 residues. In DNA form, the CDR3 reads TGTGCCAGCAGCCCCTCAGGGTTTCGCCAAGAGACCCAGTACTTC. As protein: CASSPSGFRQETQYF.

This chain links TRBV12-3 or TRBV12-4 with TRBJ2-5; D assignment may be TRBD1 or TRBD2 (5 bases each). The CDR3 extends over 18 amino acids. Trimming took 5 bases from V and 4 from J, leaving 26 bases between them. CDR3 sequence reads: CASSANWGTPDPGETQYF. As DNA, the CDR3 is TGTGCCAGCAGTGCAAACTGGGGGACCCCGGACCCAGGAGAGACCCAGTACTTC.

V is TRBV12-3 or TRBV12-4 and J is TRBJ1-2, with D perhaps matching TRBD1 (5 bases). The V gene lost 6 bases and the J gene lost 4 bases, with 15 bases spanning the gap. The CDR3 consists of 14 residues. The CDR3 sequence is CASRGDLGGYGYTF. CDR3 coding DNA: TGTGCCAGCAGGGGCGACCTCGGGGGCTATGGCTACACCTTC.

This rearrangement joins TRBV11-2 to TRBJ2-2; the D gene could be TRBD1 or TRBD2 (6 bases each). The CDR3 is 18 residues long. The V and J ends lost 4 bases and 6 bases respectively, with 24 bases between them. CDR1 and CDR2 (germline): SGHAT, FQNNGV. As DNA, the CDR3 is TGTGCCAGCAGCTCGGGTCGGGGGCGGTGGGACATGGCCGGGGAGCTGTTTTTT. As protein: CASSSGRGRWDMAGELFF.

This clonotype was picked up a small number of times. The gene calls are TRBV3-1 and TRBJ1-6; D possibly corresponds to TRBD1 (6 bases). CDR1 and CDR2 (germline): LGHDT, YNNKEL (reference sequence). There are 14 residues in the CDR3. Between the trimmed V and J ends, which lost 8 bases and 10 bases, there was a span of 18 bases. The CDR3 DNA sequence: TGTGCCAGCCAAGGGGGGGGATCAGACTCACCCCTCCACTTT. It codes for CASQGGGSDSPLHF.

This chain links TRBV24-1 with TRBJ2-3; D is perhaps TRBD2 (6 bases). The CDR3 runs to 15 residues. CDR1 KGHDR and CDR2 SFDVKD come from the germline V gene. V was trimmed by 6 bases and J by 4 bases, leaving 16 bases between them. In DNA, the CDR3 is TGTGCCACCAGTACCGGGACTCCCCCCCCAGATACGCAGTATTTT. This gives the protein CATSTGTPPPDTQYF.

This chain joins TRBV7-8 and TRBJ2-2; D uncertain. This CDR3 has 13 amino acids. The V end was cut by 4 bases, the J end by 6 bases, with 9 bases between. Germline V gene lookup returns CDR1 SGHVS and CDR2 FQNEAQ. CDR3 DNA: TGTGCCAGCAGCTCCCGGGTCCCCGGGGAGCTGTTTTTT. Protein: CASSSRVPGELFF.

The V call is TRBV20-1, the J call TRBJ1-2; D is possibly TRBD1 (5 bases). The germline CDR1 and CDR2 sequences are DFQATT and SNEGSKA (reference sequence). The CDR3 runs 14 residues. V was trimmed by 6 bases and J by 6 bases, leaving 20 bases between them. The CDR3 region has the DNA TGCAGTGCCAGGGATAGCTCTGATGGCGATGGCTACACCTTC. Translating gives CSARDSSDGDGYTF.

This clonotype has more than one count but fewer than ten. CDR3 DNA: TGTGCCAGCAGCTTGTCGGTGGGGCCCTCGGTGGCGAATGAGCAGTTCTTC. It codes for CASSLSVGPSVANEQFF. The chain joins TRBV5-6 to TRBJ2-1; the D gene is possibly TRBD1 (5 bases). From germline, CDR1 is SGHDT and CDR2 YYEEEE. This CDR3 is built from 17 residues. Trimming left V 1 base short and J 7 bases short, with 21 bases between.

The rearrangement links TRBV12-3 or TRBV12-4 to TRBJ2-3, with 8 bases identical to TRBD1. This CDR3 is built from 14 residues. The V segment lost 6 bases and the J segment 5 bases; nucleotides outside the gene matches: 7. CDR3 in amino acids: CASSRTGLLDTQYF. CDR3 nucleotides: TGTGCCAGCAGCCGGACAGGGCTATTAGATACGCAGTATTTT.

Notes on this clonotype: Sequence at one end of the junction differs from germline and may be a read error. V gene TRBV7-2 combines with J gene TRBJ1-2; D is uncertain. Germline-derived CDR1 and CDR2 are SGHTA and FQGNSA. The CDR3 has 15 amino acids. CDR3 region: CASSSTHIPGNGCTF. CDR3 bases: TGTGCCAGCAGCTCCACACACATCCCGGGGAATGGCTGCACCTTC.

This sequence joins TRBV6-1 and TRBJ2-7, with D unclear. The CDR3 has 13 residues. Germline lookup yields CDR1 MNHNS and CDR2 SASEGT. Trimming pared 5 bases from V and 2 bases from J, leaving 10 bases between. DNA of the CDR3: TGTGCCAGCAGTAAATCCAGAACCTACGAGCAGTACTTC. This gives the protein CASSKSRTYEQYF.

The V and J genes are TRBV4-3 and TRBJ1-4; D is possibly TRBD1 (5 bases). CDR1 is LGHNA and CDR2 is YSLEER in the germline V gene. V gave up 1 base and J gave up 4 bases, with 13 bases separating them. The CDR3 spans 16 residues. Here the CDR3 reads CASSQVGGQSNEKLFF. CDR3 in DNA: TGCGCCAGCAGCCAAGTGGGCGGACAAAGTAATGAAAAACTGTTTTTT.

V usage is TRBV7-6 and J usage is TRBJ2-3; D is undetermined. The CDR3 loop spans 14 amino acids. Germline loops: CDR1 SGHVS, CDR2 FNYEAQ. Trimming stripped 0 bases from V and 6 bases from J, with 10 bases between. CDR3: CASSLASWGDTQYF. DNA of the CDR3: TGTGCCAGCAGCTTAGCTTCGTGGGGTGATACGCAGTATTTT.

Comments on this clonotype: At one boundary the junction diverges from the germline segment, which might be a read error. The chain combines TRBV5-6 with TRBJ2-5; D might be TRBD1 (6 bases). Germline V lookup: CDR1 SGHDT, CDR2 YYEEEE. The CDR3 is made up of 12 amino acids. The CDR3 protein is CAISFGAGEQYF. The CDR3 DNA reads as TGTGCCATCAGCTTTGGGGCAGGGGAGCAGTACTTC.

The rearrangement uses TRBV7-2 and TRBJ1-6; D gene unclear. CDR1 and CDR2 from the germline V gene are SGHTA and FQGNSA. CDR3 length: 15 residues. V shed 2 bases and J shed 6 bases, with 11 bases lying between them. The CDR3 protein is CASSLRSRPNSPLHF. The CDR3 nucleotides read TGTGCCAGCAGCTTACGATCGCGACCTAATTCACCCCTCCACTTT.